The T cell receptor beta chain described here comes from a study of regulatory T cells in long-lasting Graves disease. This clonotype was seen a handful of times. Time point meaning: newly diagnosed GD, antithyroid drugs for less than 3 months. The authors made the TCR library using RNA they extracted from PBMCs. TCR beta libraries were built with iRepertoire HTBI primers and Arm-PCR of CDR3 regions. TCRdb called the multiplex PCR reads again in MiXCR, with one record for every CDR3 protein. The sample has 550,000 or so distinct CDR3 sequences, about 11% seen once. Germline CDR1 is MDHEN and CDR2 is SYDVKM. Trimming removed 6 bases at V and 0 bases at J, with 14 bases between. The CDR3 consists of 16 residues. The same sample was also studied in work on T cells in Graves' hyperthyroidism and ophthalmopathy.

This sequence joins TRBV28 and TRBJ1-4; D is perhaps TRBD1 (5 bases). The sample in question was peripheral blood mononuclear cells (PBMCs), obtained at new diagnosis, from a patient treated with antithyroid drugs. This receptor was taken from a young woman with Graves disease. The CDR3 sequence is CASRKGTLATNEKLFF. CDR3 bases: TGTGCCAGCAGGAAGGGGACCCTTGCAACTAATGAAAAACTGTTTTTT.